The 28 T cell receptor beta chains listed next were all sequenced from one sample in a study of CXCR3-negative and CXCR3-positive naive CD8 T cells. Researchers prepared the TRB cDNA libraries using 5' RACE with UMI labels. Using the 5' RACE reads, TCRdb records one entry per CDR3 protein without DNA. The sample totals 7,500 to 9,500 distinct CDR3 sequences. What was sequenced was naive CXCR3- CD8+ T cells from blood. Subset: CD45RO-CCR7+CD27+CD95- naive CD8+ T cells lacking CXCR3 (TNR3-). The receptors here all came from a human donor in good health. Some clones in this sample may be carry-over from other donors' samples.

This chain uses TRBV19 with TRBJ2-1. Germline V gene sequence: CDR1 LNHDA, CDR2 SQIVND (reference sequence). CDR3 size: 15 residues. The CDR3 protein is CASSIAGSSYNEQFF.

This clonotype is labeled medium-sized (0.01 to 0.1%) based on frequency. The chain recombines TRBV12-3 or TRBV12-4 with TRBJ1-2; TCRdb gives TRBD1 as the D gene, but with no DNA this cannot be confirmed. This CDR3 is built from 13 residues. CDR3 protein: CASSVRDIGGYTF.

This clonotype ranks as medium-sized in terms of frequency. The gene calls are TRBV11-3 and TRBJ1-1. CDR3 size: 12 residues. Germline V CDR1 and CDR2: SGHNT, YENEEA. The CDR3: CASRLEGTEAFF.

Its frequency marks this clonotype as medium-sized. The chain recombines TRBV7-9 with TRBJ2-2; no DNA is available, so the TRBD2 call from TCRdb remains unchecked. There are 16 residues in the CDR3. CDR1 and CDR2 (germline): SEHNR, FQNEAQ (reference sequence). This CDR3 is CASSPGVAGRGGELFF. Using reference TRBV7-9 and TRBJ2-2 for the parts outside the CDR3, the full variable domain is DTGVSQNPRHKITKRGQNVTFRCDPISEHNRLYWYRQTLGQGPEFLTYFQNEAQLEKSRLLSDRFSAERPKGSFSTLEIQRTEQGDSAMYLCASSPGVAGRGGELFFGEGSRLTVL.

The gene calls are TRBV6-6 and TRBJ2-1; TCRdb proposes TRBD2, but this gene call is untestable without DNA. This CDR3 is 13 amino acids long. CDR1 is MNHNY, CDR2 SVGAGI, per germline (reference sequence). CDR3 region: CASSYGGNGEQFF.

By frequency, this clonotype is medium-sized. The chain employs TRBV5-1 and TRBJ2-1; as DNA is missing, the TRBD1 call by TCRdb cannot be tested. CDR3 length: 15 residues. The germline V gene has CDR1 SGHRS and CDR2 YFSETQ. The CDR3 region is CASSPDSPLYNEQFF.

The gene calls are TRBV7-9 and TRBJ2-6; TCRdb returns TRBD1, unconfirmable since there is no DNA. Per germline, CDR1 SEHNR and CDR2 FQNEAQ (reference sequence). CDR3 length: 17 residues. CDR3 amino acids: CASSQTGTGAGANVLTF.

V is TRBV20-1 and J is TRBJ2-3. Germline CDR1 is DFQATT and CDR2 is SNEGSKA (reference sequence). The CDR3 has 15 amino acids. CDR3 sequence reads: CSGESQATSTDTQYF.

In terms of frequency, this clonotype is medium-sized (0.01 to 0.1%). V gene TRBV7-2 combines with J gene TRBJ2-7. This CDR3 is 15 amino acids long. CDR1 is SGHTA and CDR2 is FQGNSA in the germline V gene. The CDR3 reads CASSLGMNPIYEQYF.

Judged by frequency, this clonotype is medium-sized. The chain joins TRBV5-1 to TRBJ2-7. The CDR3 covers 14 residues. Per germline, CDR1 SGHRS and CDR2 YFSETQ. The CDR3 loop is CASSLVGRTYEQYF.

By frequency, this clonotype registers medium-sized. This chain links TRBV29-1 with TRBJ2-1. Germline lookup yields CDR1 SQVTM and CDR2 ANQGSEA. The CDR3 is 12 amino acids. This chain's CDR3 is CSGVASSDEQFF.

This clonotype shows up as medium-sized by frequency. The V and J genes are TRBV12-5 and TRBJ2-1; TCRdb proposes TRBD2, but this gene call is untestable without DNA. This CDR3 spans 16 amino acids. CDR1 is LGHNT, CDR2 FRNRAP, per germline. CDR3 protein: CASAITVAGGYNEQFF.

By frequency, this clonotype is medium-sized (0.01 to 0.1%). The CDR3 reads CASRNRDRGYHEQFF. The chain recombines TRBV2 with TRBJ2-1; TCRdb's D call, TRBD1, is unchecked because there is no DNA. Germline V gene sequence: CDR1 SNHLY, CDR2 FYNNEI. The CDR3 spans 15 residues.

The rearrangement uses TRBV18 and TRBJ1-5. Germline V lookup: CDR1 KGHSH, CDR2 LQKENI. The CDR3 contains 16 residues. The CDR3 spells CASSLGEGYSNQPQHF.

This clonotype shows up as medium-sized (0.01 to 0.1%) by frequency. The rearrangement links TRBV7-9 to TRBJ1-6; the TCRdb D gene call, TRBD1, has no DNA to confirm it. CDR1 SEHNR and CDR2 FQNEAQ come from the germline V gene (reference sequence). CDR3 size: 16 residues. The CDR3 loop reads CASSLDGPVWNSPLHF.

This clonotype is labeled medium-sized based on frequency. V and J are TRBV4-1 and TRBJ2-1. Germline V gives CDR1 MGHRA, CDR2 YSYEKL. This CDR3 has 13 residues. CDR3 amino acids: CASSQRVYNEQFF.

This clonotype is deemed medium-sized (0.01 to 0.1%) by its frequency. The genes are TRBV14 and TRBJ2-7. The V gene's germline CDR1 is SGHDN and CDR2 FVKESK. CDR3 length equals 15 residues. The CDR3 loop is CASSQFQLNSYEQYF.

This clonotype is deemed medium-sized by its frequency. This chain uses TRBV27 with TRBJ1-2; as DNA is missing, the TRBD1 call by TCRdb cannot be tested. The CDR3 is 11 residues long. Germline-derived CDR1 and CDR2 are MNHEY and SMNVEV (reference sequence). The CDR3 sequence: CASSSRPGPDF.

This chain connects TRBV29-1 to TRBJ1-3. Per germline, CDR1 SQVTM and CDR2 ANQGSEA. CDR3 length: 16 residues. CDR3 sequence: CSVEDFGGLTGNTIYF.

This clonotype is called medium-sized based on its frequency. The V gene is TRBV29-1, the J gene TRBJ2-2. The CDR3 is 12 amino acids. Germline V CDR1 and CDR2: SQVTM, ANQGSEA. The CDR3 spells CSVEKVGGELFF.

This clonotype is classed as medium-sized by frequency. The chain employs TRBV29-1 and TRBJ2-1; the D gene TCRdb calls, TRBD2, cannot be checked with no DNA. Germline values: CDR1 SQVTM, CDR2 ANQGSEA. The CDR3 covers 14 residues. The chain's CDR3 is CSVEGTSGSNEQFF.

The chain links TRBV30 to TRBJ2-1; absent DNA, TCRdb's TRBD1 call cannot be checked. CDR3 length: 13 amino acids. Germline values: CDR1 GTSNPN, CDR2 SVGIG (reference sequence). CDR3 residues: CAWSVKGQNEQFF.

This clonotype is deemed medium-sized by its frequency. This chain links TRBV12-3 or TRBV12-4 with TRBJ2-7; as DNA is missing, the TRBD2 call by TCRdb cannot be tested. There are 16 residues in the CDR3. The CDR3 sequence: CASRKDTGGPSYEQYF.

The chain uses TRBV12-5 and TRBJ2-3; the TCRdb D gene call, TRBD2, has no DNA to confirm it. Germline CDR1 LGHNT, CDR2 FRNRAP. There are 14 residues in the CDR3. This CDR3 reads CASDEGVGTDTQYF. The full variable domain, rest sourced from reference TRBV12-5 and TRBJ2-3, is DARVTQTPRHKVTEMGQEVTMRCQPILGHNTVFWYRQTMMQGLELLAYFRNRAPLDDSGMPKDRFSAEMPDATLATLKIQPSEPRDSAVYFCASDEGVGTDTQYFGPGTRLTVL.

This chain joins TRBV27 and TRBJ1-1; TCRdb designates TRBD1, a call that cannot be tested without DNA. This CDR3 contains 17 residues. Germline CDR1 reads MNHEY; CDR2 reads SMNVEV (reference sequence). The CDR3 loop is CASSLFPPGQGRTEAFF.

Measured by frequency, this clonotype is medium-sized. This chain connects TRBV20-1 to TRBJ2-1. Germline V CDR1 and CDR2: DFQATT, SNEGSKA (reference sequence). There are 11 residues in the CDR3. The CDR3 loop reads CSAPHYNEQFF.

The V gene is TRBV12-3 or TRBV12-4, the J gene TRBJ2-1. The CDR3 length is 13 residues. CDR3 region: CASSSVWDNEQFF.

The chain links TRBV29-1 to TRBJ2-4; TCRdb's assignment of TRBD2 cannot be checked, as there is no DNA. In germline, CDR1 is SQVTM, CDR2 ANQGSEA. The CDR3 is 16 residues long. CDR3 residues: CSVETSGSRMGNIQYF.